This T cell receptor beta chain is from a study of cytomegalovirus exposure and HLA in healthy donors. Germline V CDR1 and CDR2: SQVTM, ANQGSEA. This CDR3 spans 17 amino acids. Trimming removed 0 bases from V and 0 bases from J; junction bases left unmatched: 10. The study ran its PCR with 60 Vbeta and 13 Jbeta primers. Libraries were prepared by immunoSEQ multiplex PCR; TCRdb keeps only in-frame clonotypes and omits some of them. The repertoire has about 170,000 clones, less than 90% of them found once; the top ten carry roughly 4.7%. The sequenced sample was PBMCs. V is TRBV29-1 and J is TRBJ1-1, with TRBD1 matching 7 bases. The sequence was obtained from a woman aged 45-60 years in good health and CMV-seropositive. CDR3 residues: CSVEDKGQKGLNTEAFF. Written as DNA, the CDR3 is TGCAGCGTTGAAGATAAGGGACAGAAAGGATTGAACACTGAAGCTTTCTTT.